This TCR beta chain was sequenced in a study of T cells after yellow fever vaccination. The study's findings and limits: Reappearance after the booster was seen for most primary-vaccination clones, at 95% to 96% CD4 and more than 80% CD8. Researchers report a weaker secondary response that nonetheless peaked faster, day 5 versus 15.

They built TCR cDNA with 5'RACE template switching, a step that put in a universal primer site and UMIs. Via MiXCR, TCRdb re-called the 5' RACE reads, giving one row per CDR3 protein. The sample holds under 300,000 distinct CDR3 sequences; roughly 6.3% are singletons and the top ten take roughly 1%. Concerning this clonotype: Its cognate antigen is unknown.

The CDR3 sequence is 13 residues long. Trimming removed 0 bases from V and 4 bases from J, with 7 bases in between. Germline V gene sequence: CDR1 SGHRS, CDR2 YFSETQ. Sequencing used CD4+ T cells sorted from PBMCs, obtained on the day of the yellow fever booster vaccination. The TCR comes from a man between 25 and 39 years old who received the YFV17D yellow fever vaccine. This rearrangement joins TRBV5-1 to TRBJ1-2; D gene unclear. The CDR3 bases are TGCGCCAGCAGCTTGGGCGGAACCTATGGCTACACCTTC. This translates into CASSLGGTYGYTF.